Below, 32 T cell receptor beta chains from the same sample are listed, as sequenced in a study of cytomegalovirus exposure and HLA in healthy donors. The PCR employed 60 Vbeta primers together with 13 Jbeta primers. The table came from immunoSEQ multiplex PCR; TCRdb's copy has only in-frame clones and leaves some out. The data contain 100,000 or so clones, approximately 77% of them singletons. Input material: PBMCs. These receptors all come from a human donor in good health.

This clone has just a few counts. The chain uses TRBV5-6 and TRBJ1-1; D may be TRBD1 (6 bases). V was cut by 0 bases and J by 1 base, with 16 bases left in between. Germline V gene data show CDR1 as SGHDT and CDR2 as YYEEEE. The CDR3 runs to 17 residues. The CDR3 loop reads CASSLEGLIGGNTEAFF. The CDR3 DNA is TGTGCCAGCAGCTTGGAGGGCCTCATAGGGGGGAACACTGAAGCTTTCTTT.

The chain uses TRBV9 and TRBJ2-7, with TRBD2 matching over 10 bases. The V gene's germline CDR1 is SGDLS and CDR2 YYNGEE. CDR3 length: 15 residues. V lost 0 bases, J lost 9 bases, and 9 bases stayed unmatched. CDR3 DNA: TGTGCCAGCAGCGTAGAGGATAGCGGGAGGTTCGGGCAGTACTTC. It codes for CASSVEDSGRFGQYF. The whole variable domain, remainder taken from reference TRBV9 and TRBJ2-7, is DSGVTQTPKHLITATGQRVTLRCSPRSGDLSVYWYQQSLDQGLQFLIQYYNGEERAKGNILERFSAQQFPDLHSELNLSSLELGDSALYFCASSVEDSGRFGQYFGPGTRLTVT.

The V call is TRBV18, the J call TRBJ1-4; TRBD1 aligns across 10 bases. Germline V gives CDR1 KGHSH, CDR2 LQKENI. The V gene end was trimmed by 2 bases and the J gene end by 8 bases; junction bases not matched to a gene: 2. CDR3 length: 14 amino acids. In DNA form, the CDR3 reads TGTGCCAGCTCACCAGGGACAGGGGACGAAAAACTGTTTTTT. Protein sequence: CASSPGTGDEKLFF. Looking up the rest from reference TRBV18 and TRBJ1-4 gives the full variable domain: NAGVMQNPRHLVRRRGQEARLRCSPMKGHSHVYWYRQLPEEGLKFMVYLQKENIIDESGMPKERFSAEFPKEGPSILRIQQVVRGDSAAYFCASSPGTGDEKLFFGSGTQLSVL.

The gene calls are TRBV5-6 and TRBJ1-2; the D gene is possibly TRBD1 (5 bases). The CDR3 length is 13 residues. The germline V gene has CDR1 SGHDT and CDR2 YYEEEE. V was cut by 2 bases and J by 3 bases, with 8 bases left in between. CDR3 sequence: CASSLLGDYGYTF. CDR3 bases: TGTGCCAGCAGCTTATTAGGGGACTATGGCTACACCTTC.

The gene calls are TRBV30 and TRBJ2-7, with TRBD1 matching 8 bases. Unmatched junction bases numbered 9, after V lost 8 bases and J lost 9 bases. This CDR3 has 11 residues. Germline CDR1 and CDR2: GTSNPN and SVGIG (reference sequence). The CDR3 sequence: CAHQQGVGQYF. Here the CDR3 DNA reads TGTGCCCACCAACAGGGGGTAGGGCAGTACTTC.

The J gene is TRBJ2-7, the V gene TRBV10-3, with TRBD1 as a possible D gene (6 bases). Germline CDR1 is ENHRY and CDR2 is SYGVKD. V dropped 10 bases and J dropped 5 bases, with 18 bases sitting between them. The CDR3 contains 13 residues. The chain's CDR3 is CATIAPGQHEQYF. The CDR3 region has the DNA TGTGCCACGATAGCACCGGGACAACACGAGCAGTACTTC.

This clone was seen only a few times. The gene calls are TRBV18 and TRBJ2-1, with TRBD2 as a possible D gene (5 bases). CDR1 is KGHSH and CDR2 is LQKENI in the germline V gene. The CDR3 length is 14 residues. V was clipped by 2 bases and J by 7 bases, with 12 bases between them. The CDR3 protein is CASSPEGLGNEQFF. DNA of the CDR3: TGTGCCAGCTCACCAGAGGGTCTGGGAAATGAGCAGTTCTTC. Based on the CDR3 plus reference TRBV18 and TRBJ2-1, the full variable domain is NAGVMQNPRHLVRRRGQEARLRCSPMKGHSHVYWYRQLPEEGLKFMVYLQKENIIDESGMPKERFSAEFPKEGPSILRIQQVVRGDSAAYFCASSPEGLGNEQFFGPGTRLTVL.

The V gene is TRBV7-9, the J gene TRBJ1-4; the D gene is possibly TRBD1 (5 bases). V was shortened by 2 bases and J by 8 bases, with 12 bases between the two germline ends. The CDR3 runs 14 residues. Germline V gene lookup returns CDR1 SEHNR and CDR2 FQNEAQ (reference sequence). The CDR3 DNA reads as TGTGCCAGCAGCTTAACTCAGGGAAGGGAAAAACTGTTTTTT. As protein: CASSLTQGREKLFF.

V and J are TRBV2 and TRBJ1-4, with 7 bases fitting TRBD1. V shed 7 bases and J 7 bases; nucleotides not matched to a gene: 9. This CDR3 spans 14 amino acids. CDR1 is SNHLY and CDR2 is FYNNEI in the germline V gene. The CDR3 DNA reads as TGTGCCAGCATTTCCGGGACAGTTGCTGAAAAACTGTTTTTT. It codes for CASISGTVAEKLFF. Full variable domain (rest looked up from reference TRBV2 and TRBJ1-4): EPEVTQTPSHQVTQMGQEVILRCVPISNHLYFYWYRQILGQKVEFLVSFYNNEISEKSEIFDDQFSVERPDGSNFTLKIRSTKLEDSAMYFCASISGTVAEKLFFGSGTQLSVL.

V usage is TRBV9 and J usage is TRBJ1-4, with D possibly matching TRBD1 (6 bases). Germline-derived CDR1 and CDR2 are SGDLS and YYNGEE. Trimming left V 4 bases short and J 5 bases short, with 9 bases between. This CDR3 contains 13 residues. CDR3 in DNA: TGTGCCAGCAGCTCGGACAGAAATGAAAAACTGTTTTTT. It translates to CASSSDRNEKLFF.

The chain combines TRBV15 with TRBJ2-7; maybe TRBD1 (6 bases). CDR3 size: 14 residues. Deletions cut 1 base from V and 4 bases from J, with 11 bases between. Germline V CDR1 and CDR2: LNHNV, YYDKDF (reference sequence). This CDR3 reads CATSRGDKGYEQYF. CDR3 sequence (DNA): TGTGCCACCAGCAGAGGGGACAAGGGGTACGAGCAGTACTTC. Combining the CDR3 with reference TRBV15 and TRBJ2-7 gives the whole variable domain DAMVIQNPRYQVTQFGKPVTLSCSQTLNHNVMYWYQQKSSQAPKLLFHYYDKDFNNEADTPDNFQSRRPNTSFCFLDIRSPGLGDTAMYLCATSRGDKGYEQYFGPGTRLTVT.

This sequence joins TRBV15 and TRBJ1-1; D might be TRBD1 (6 bases). This CDR3 spans 14 amino acids. CDR1 LNHNV and CDR2 YYDKDF come from the germline V gene (reference sequence). V lost 11 bases, J lost 1 base, and 17 bases lay in between. The DNA for the CDR3 is TGTGCCGTCCAGGGGCGGGCATGGAACACTGAAGCTTTCTTT. It is translated as CAVQGRAWNTEAFF.

This clone has only one observation. The CDR3 DNA is TGTGCCAGCTCCCCATTATCCTTGACGGGACAGTTATCCTACGAGCAGTACTTC. This encodes CASSPLSLTGQLSYEQYF. The rearrangement joins TRBV18 to TRBJ2-7; 7 nucleotides match TRBD1. Germline V gene sequence: CDR1 KGHSH, CDR2 LQKENI. The CDR3 sequence is 18 residues long. The ends lost 6 bases at V and 1 base at J; junction bases unmatched: 18. The full variable domain, its missing parts supplied by reference TRBV18 and TRBJ2-7, is NAGVMQNPRHLVRRRGQEARLRCSPMKGHSHVYWYRQLPEEGLKFMVYLQKENIIDESGMPKERFSAEFPKEGPSILRIQQVVRGDSAAYFCASSPLSLTGQLSYEQYFGPGTRLTVT.

The chain joins TRBV19 to TRBJ2-1, with 9 positions matching TRBD1. Per the germline V gene, CDR1 is LNHDA and CDR2 is SQIVND (reference sequence). The CDR3 loop spans 15 amino acids. After removal of 7 bases from V and 6 bases from J, the junction contained 10 bases not matched to a gene. The CDR3 DNA sequence: TGTGCCAGTAACACCGGGACAGGGTCTCCCAATGAGCAGTTCTTC. This translates into CASNTGTGSPNEQFF.

This chain joins TRBV7-9 and TRBJ1-4; no clear D. Germline CDR1 SEHNR, CDR2 FQNEAQ (reference sequence). The V and J ends lost 5 bases and 7 bases respectively, with 17 bases between them. The CDR3 length is 15 residues. Here the CDR3 reads CASSPPGWGGEKLFF. The CDR3 nucleotides are TGTGCCAGCAGCCCTCCTGGTTGGGGAGGTGAAAAACTGTTTTTT.

The V and J genes are TRBV5-6 and TRBJ2-5; D remains unclear. V was clipped by 1 base and J by 1 base, with 11 bases between them. The CDR3 spans 15 residues. CDR1 is SGHDT, CDR2 YYEEEE, per germline. As DNA, the CDR3 is TGTGCCAGCAGCTTGTTAGGCCAGGTCCAAGAGACCCAGTACTTC. Amino acids: CASSLLGQVQETQYF.

This clone appeared once. The genes are TRBV9 and TRBJ2-1; TRBD2 is a possible D gene (7 bases). Trimming removed 3 bases from V and 7 bases from J, with 20 bases in between. The CDR3 sequence is 16 residues long. Per the germline V gene, CDR1 is SGDLS and CDR2 is YYNGEE. The CDR3 here is CASSEESGSGTNEQFF. CDR3 bases: TGTGCCAGCAGCGAAGAATCGGGAAGCGGGACAAATGAGCAGTTCTTC.

The rearrangement links TRBV4-3 to TRBJ2-5; D gene ambiguous. The J call is in doubt because the DNA end fits TRBJ2-7 better. The CDR3 loop spans 13 amino acids. Germline loops: CDR1 LGHNA, CDR2 YSLEER. This CDR3 reads CASSQEPGDEQYF. The CDR3 DNA follows: TGCGCCAGCAGCCAAGAGCCAGGCGACGAGCAGTACTTC.

This clone was seen only a few times. CDR3 in DNA: TGTGCCTCCCAGACAGGGGGGGATGGCTACACCTTC. It encodes CASQTGGDGYTF. The chain has TRBV30 and TRBJ1-2; 9 positions match TRBD1. Germline lookup yields CDR1 GTSNPN and CDR2 SVGIG (reference sequence). This CDR3 region has 12 residues. Unmatched junction bases numbered 6, after V lost 7 bases and J lost 6 bases. Looking up the rest from reference TRBV30 and TRBJ1-2 gives the full variable domain: SQTIHQWPATLVQPVGSPLSLECTVEGTSNPNLYWYRQAAGRGLQLLFYSVGIGQISSEVPQNLSASRPQDRQFILSSKKLLLSDSGFYLCASQTGGDGYTFGSGTRLTVV.

This chain links TRBV5-6 with TRBJ2-7; 13 bases agree with TRBD2. The germline V gene encodes CDR1 SGHDT and CDR2 YYEEEE. This CDR3 comprises 17 residues. V shed 4 bases, J shed 0 bases, and the junction held 7 bases outside the gene matches. This chain's CDR3 is CASSTGLAGPSSYEQYF. CDR3 sequence (DNA): TGTGCCAGCAGCACGGGACTAGCGGGGCCGAGCTCCTACGAGCAGTACTTC.

V and J are TRBV30 and TRBJ1-2, with TRBD1 as a possible D gene (6 bases). Germline V CDR1 and CDR2: GTSNPN, SVGIG (reference sequence). The CDR3 runs 12 residues. Trimming stripped 2 bases from V and 5 bases from J, with 9 bases between. The chain's CDR3 is CAWSMTGYGYTF. In DNA, the CDR3 is TGTGCCTGGAGTATGACAGGTTATGGCTACACCTTC.

There are many counts of this clone. This sequence joins TRBV27 and TRBJ2-1, with 10 nucleotides matching TRBD2. This CDR3 comprises 13 residues. The germline V gene has CDR1 MNHEY and CDR2 SMNVEV (reference sequence). V shed 11 bases and J 10 bases; nucleotides not matched to a gene: 11. The CDR3, as DNA: TGTGCCTCCCGGCTAGCGGGAGTGGAAGAGCAGTTCTTC. Its translation is CASRLAGVEEQFF.

This clone has only one observation. The J gene is TRBJ1-1, the V gene TRBV5-1; 7 bases are a match to TRBD1. Germline trimming cut 1 base from V and 7 bases from J; bases unmatched to any gene: 7. The germline CDR1 and CDR2 sequences are SGHRS and YFSETQ. The length of the CDR3 is 14 residues. DNA for the CDR3: TGCGCCAGCAGCTTGAGTACTGCAGGGGGTGAAGCTTTCTTT. Translated: CASSLSTAGGEAFF.

The chain carries TRBV5-8 and TRBJ2-2; D not certain. The CDR3 is 15 residues long. Trimming took off 1 base at V and 0 bases at J, with 7 bases between the two ends. Looked up from germline, CDR1 is SGHTS and CDR2 is YDEGEE. This chain's CDR3 is CASSLSGANTGELFF. The CDR3, as DNA: TGTGCCAGCAGCTTGTCCGGAGCGAACACCGGGGAGCTGTTTTTT.

The J gene is TRBJ1-1, the V gene TRBV5-1, with TRBD1 as a possible D gene (5 bases). V dropped 1 base and J dropped 3 bases, with 7 bases sitting between them. The germline CDR1 and CDR2 sequences are SGHRS and YFSETQ. The CDR3 contains 13 residues. This CDR3 reads CASSLMGHTEAFF. The CDR3 bases are TGCGCCAGCAGCTTGATGGGGCACACTGAAGCTTTCTTT.

With regard to this clone: Other nucleotide sequences from this sample produce the same CDR3. The rearrangement joins TRBV16 to TRBJ2-7; D remains unclear. Deletions cut 0 bases from V and 3 bases from J, with 6 bases between. The CDR3 has 13 residues. Germline V lookup: CDR1 KGHSY, CDR2 FQNENV. The CDR3 DNA reads TGTGCCAGCAGCCAATCAGGCGGCTACGAGCAGTACTTC. Protein sequence: CASSQSGGYEQYF.

This rearrangement joins TRBV19 to TRBJ2-5; a possible D gene is TRBD2 (6 bases). Germline V gene data show CDR1 as LNHDA and CDR2 as SQIVND (reference sequence). Trimming stripped 1 base from V and 2 bases from J, with 11 bases between. This CDR3 region has 15 residues. CDR3 amino acids: CASSIGGTPQETQYF. The DNA of the CDR3 is TGTGCCAGTAGTATAGGCGGGACCCCTCAAGAGACCCAGTACTTC.

The gene calls are TRBV6-6 and TRBJ2-7, with 10 bases matching TRBD2. V lost 4 bases and J lost 13; bases outside the gene matches: 10. The CDR3 sequence is 13 residues long. Germline-derived CDR1 and CDR2 are MNHNY and SVGAGI (reference sequence). The CDR3 bases are TGTGCCAGCAGTTTGGACAGTCTAGCGGGAGAATACTTC. This encodes CASSLDSLAGEYF.

V and J are TRBV4-1 and TRBJ2-3, with TRBD2 identical over 9 bases. V gave up 5 bases and J gave up 0 bases; unmatched junction bases: 6. Germline V gene sequence: CDR1 MGHRA, CDR2 YSYEKL. The CDR3 is 16 residues long. The CDR3 bases are TGCGCCAGCAGCAAACGACTAGCGGCTAGCACAGATACGCAGTATTTT. Its protein product is CASSKRLAASTDTQYF.

This chain joins TRBV7-9 and TRBJ2-3, with a tentative D call TRBD2 (5 bases). The CDR3 consists of 13 residues. CDR1 and CDR2 from the germline V gene are SEHNR and FQNEAQ (reference sequence). Trimming left V 4 bases short and J 6 bases short, with 11 bases between. This chain's CDR3 is CASSSRVADTQYF. The CDR3 coding sequence is TGTGCCAGCAGCTCGAGGGTTGCTGATACGCAGTATTTT.

The sample holds one count of this clone. This chain uses TRBV15 with TRBJ2-7, with a tentative D call TRBD1 (5 bases). CDR3 length equals 14 residues. Germline CDR1 LNHNV, CDR2 YYDKDF (reference sequence). The germline V and J ends were trimmed by 3 bases and 2 bases, with 11 bases remaining between them. The CDR3 is CATSRTVDTYEQYF. CDR3 DNA: TGTGCCACCAGCAGGACAGTAGATACCTACGAGCAGTACTTC.

The V and J genes are TRBV7-2 and TRBJ1-2; 10 nucleotides match TRBD1. The CDR3 runs 16 residues. The V segment lost 5 bases and the J segment 8 bases; nucleotides outside the gene matches: 14. Germline lookup yields CDR1 SGHTA and CDR2 FQGNSA. CDR3 coding DNA: TGTGCCAGCAGCCCTACCCAGACAGGGGGCCAGGGCGGCTACACCTTC. It encodes CASSPTQTGGQGGYTF.